This TCR beta chain was sequenced for a study of blood T cell repertoires in COVID-19. Overall study context: Acute and convalescent COVID-19 specimens originated in the United States, Italy and Spain. T cells, B-cell-depleted T cells, or PBMCs supplied cDNA or gDNA.

Per the authors' pipeline: Estimation of nucleated cell counts relied on the amplification of reference gene primers. Clones were read by immunoSEQ multiplex PCR, and TCRdb kept only the in-frame ones, dropping some. The V and J calls and the clone size are those of that table, but D and trimming were determined from the DNA. The table shows 65,000 to 90,000 clones, with about 82% occurring only once. The origin of this receptor is an elderly woman with active or convalescent COVID-19. Sequencing input: peripheral blood.

The DNA for the CDR3 is TGTGCCAGCAGTGAAGCCCCGCCAGGGGGCGATATCTTGGAGACCCAGTACTTC. Its translation is CASSEAPPGGDILETQYF. The chain links TRBV6-1 to TRBJ2-5; 8 positions agree with TRBD1. V lost 0 bases to trimming and J lost 5 bases; unmatched junction nucleotides: 14. Germline V gene lookup returns CDR1 MNHNS and CDR2 SASEGT. There are 18 residues in the CDR3.